This TCR beta chain was sequenced for a study of T cells in women clearing cervical HPV infection. Notes on the study in general: Richness differences could reflect unmeasured T-cell content per sample.

This CDR3 has 13 amino acids. V lost 9 bases and J lost 2; bases outside the gene matches: 4. CDR1 and CDR2 from the germline V gene are LNHDA and SQIVND (reference sequence). Method: immunoSEQ multiplex PCR; TCRdb's copy keeps in-frame clones and lacks some. Its table lists around 22,000 clones. Turning to this clone: What it binds is not known. The CDR3 goes on 3 residues after the read ends, and that part is filled in from the germline J gene.

The TCR originated in a woman aged 18-69 years with a cervical HPV16 infection that either progressed to CIN3+ or cleared (not recorded which). The sequencing sample was made of blood buffy coat. The chain carries TRBV19 and TRBJ2-7, with 10 bases matching TRBD1. CDR3 bases read: TGTGCCAGCCGGGGACAGGGGCCCTACGAG. This sequence encodes CASRGQGPYE. The entire CDR3 reads CASRGQGPYEQYF.